The 27 T cell receptor beta chains below come from one sample, sequenced in a study of shared clonotypes between healthy human individuals. Cells designated naive CD8 were CD45RO-negative and were positively selected for CCR7, with terminally differentiated effector memory CD45RA+ cells excluded. Sequenced by immunoSEQ multiplex PCR; TCRdb stores in-frame clones only, minus some. The sample holds approximately 2,000,000 clones, 93% seen once. Sequences were obtained from naive CD8+ T cells from PBMCs. Every receptor here comes from a young man in good health. Some clones in this sample may be carry-over from other donors' samples.

A remark on this clone: Distinct nucleotide sequences in the sample also encode this CDR3. The chain carries TRBV9 and TRBJ2-7; perhaps D is TRBD1 or TRBD2 (5 bases each). V was shortened by 2 bases and J by 2 bases, with 11 bases between the two germline ends. Germline V gene lookup returns CDR1 SGDLS and CDR2 YYNGEE. The CDR3 length is 14 residues. The CDR3 region is CASSVGAGTYEQYF. The DNA for the CDR3 is TGTGCCAGCAGCGTGGGAGCAGGGACCTACGAGCAGTACTTC.

The gene calls are TRBV7-9 and TRBJ2-7, with D possibly being TRBD2 (6 bases). The CDR3 loop spans 14 amino acids. V was cut by 5 bases and J by 4 bases, with 15 bases left in between. Germline V gives CDR1 SEHNR, CDR2 FQNEAQ (reference sequence). CDR3 bases: TGTGCCAGCAGCACCCCGGGACTTTCTTACGAGCAGTACTTC. Protein: CASSTPGLSYEQYF.

The CDR3 region is CASSGTADSYEQYF. Written as DNA, the CDR3 is TGTGCCAGCAGCGGGACAGCCGACTCCTACGAGCAGTACTTC. This sequence joins TRBV27 and TRBJ2-7, with TRBD1 matching over 7 bases. The CDR3 is 14 amino acids. Per the germline V gene, CDR1 is MNHEY and CDR2 is SMNVEV (reference sequence). Germline trimming cut 6 bases from V and 0 bases from J; bases unmatched to any gene: 5.

The chain is built from TRBV27 and TRBJ2-2; TRBD2 might be the D (6 bases). V was trimmed by 5 bases and J by 6 bases, leaving 19 bases between them. The CDR3 loop spans 16 amino acids. Germline lookup yields CDR1 MNHEY and CDR2 SMNVEV (reference sequence). CDR3 bases: TGTGCCAGCAGTCGAATGGGACCCCGGGGGTCCGGGGAGCTGTTTTTT. This gives the protein CASSRMGPRGSGELFF.

The chain couples TRBV6-6 to TRBJ2-5; 8 bases align to TRBD1. Germline assignment: CDR1 MNHNY and CDR2 SVGAGI (reference sequence). Losses at the gene ends were 8 bases for V and 5 bases for J; bases not matched to a gene: 10. The CDR3 sequence is 14 residues long. The CDR3 here is CASSNGQGRETQYF. The DNA for the CDR3 is TGTGCCAGCTCCAACGGACAGGGACGGGAGACCCAGTACTTC.

This chain links TRBV7-9 with TRBJ1-1, with TRBD1 matching over 7 bases. V shed 6 bases and J 5 bases; nucleotides not matched to a gene: 9. Per germline, CDR1 SEHNR and CDR2 FQNEAQ (reference sequence). The CDR3 is 14 amino acids. CDR3 nucleotide sequence: TGTGCCAGCAGGTCCGGGGCCAGGGGGACTGAAGCTTTCTTT. Translated, it gives CASRSGARGTEAFF.

The J gene is TRBJ2-1, the V gene TRBV27; 10 bases are a match to TRBD2. The V segment lost 6 bases and the J segment 5 bases; nucleotides outside the gene matches: 7. Germline assignment: CDR1 MNHEY and CDR2 SMNVEV (reference sequence). The CDR3 contains 15 residues. The CDR3 reads CASSLTSGTHNEQFF. The CDR3 DNA reads as TGTGCCAGCAGCCTTACTAGCGGGACGCACAATGAGCAGTTCTTC.

The rearrangement joins TRBV15 to TRBJ1-5, with D unclear. Trimming removed 1 base at V and 0 bases at J, with 4 bases between. The CDR3 contains 14 residues. Germline assignment: CDR1 LNHNV and CDR2 YYDKDF (reference sequence). The CDR3 loop is CATSRGDSNQPQHF. In DNA form, the CDR3 reads TGTGCCACCAGCAGAGGTGATAGCAATCAGCCCCAGCATTTT.

This sequence joins TRBV9 and TRBJ2-7, with TRBD2 matching over 10 bases. Looked up from germline, CDR1 is SGDLS and CDR2 is YYNGEE. CDR3 length: 15 residues. With V trimmed by 3 bases and J by 4 bases, 7 bases remained unmatched. The chain's CDR3 is CASSESASGSYEQYF. The CDR3 DNA follows: TGTGCCAGCAGCGAGAGCGCTAGCGGGAGTTACGAGCAGTACTTC.

The V gene is TRBV5-1, the J gene TRBJ2-7, with D possibly being TRBD1 or TRBD2 (6 bases each). The length of the CDR3 is 13 residues. The germline V and J ends were trimmed by 5 bases and 7 bases, with 16 bases remaining between them. Looked up from germline, CDR1 is SGHRS and CDR2 is YFSETQ. CDR3 protein: CASREGRGWEQYF. CDR3 DNA sequence: TGCGCCAGCAGGGAGGGCAGGGGTTGGGAGCAGTACTTC. The whole variable domain, remainder taken from reference TRBV5-1 and TRBJ2-7, is KAGVTQTPRYLIKTRGQQVTLSCSPISGHRSVSWYQQTPGQGLQFLFEYFSETQRNKGNFPGRFSGRQFSNSRSEMNVSTLELGDSALYLCASREGRGWEQYFGPGTRLTVT.

This chain links TRBV27 with TRBJ2-2; D gene unclear. The germline CDR1 and CDR2 sequences are MNHEY and SMNVEV (reference sequence). The V gene lost 5 bases and the J gene lost 7 bases, with 17 bases spanning the gap. This CDR3 region has 15 residues. Written as DNA, the CDR3 is TGTGCCAGCAGTATCTCTGGCCCTAGGAGCGGGGAGCTGTTTTTT. Residues: CASSISGPRSGELFF.

V and J are TRBV6-1 and TRBJ2-7; tentative D call: TRBD2 (6 bases). CDR1 MNHNS and CDR2 SASEGT come from the germline V gene. The CDR3 loop spans 16 amino acids. Trimming shortened V by 0 bases and J by 0 bases, and 12 bases separated the two germline ends. CDR3 region: CASSEAGGRSSYEQYF. For the CDR3, the DNA is TGTGCCAGCAGTGAAGCTGGGGGGAGAAGCTCCTACGAGCAGTACTTC.

The chain links TRBV21-1 to TRBJ2-2; the tabulated D call, TRBD2, remains unverified against the DNA. TRBV21-1 is a known pseudogene. The CDR3 has 16 residues. The CDR3 spells CASKGTSGPNTGELFF. Here the CDR3 DNA reads TGTGCCAGCAAGGGGACTAGCGGGCCGAACACCGGGGAGCTGTTTTTT.

The V gene is TRBV27, the J gene TRBJ2-1, with TRBD1 matching over 7 bases. V shed 3 bases, J shed 10 bases, and the junction held 9 bases outside the gene matches. This CDR3 contains 14 residues. Germline CDR1 is MNHEY and CDR2 is SMNVEV (reference sequence). CDR3 bases: TGTGCCAGCAGTTTGATCGGGACAGAACGCGAGCAGTTCTTC. Its protein product is CASSLIGTEREQFF.

This clone was counted a single time. In nucleotides, the CDR3 is TGTGCCAGCAGCTCCCGGGACAGGGGTTTTTACGAGCAGTACTTC. The encoded protein is CASSSRDRGFYEQYF. The V call is TRBV5-8, the J call TRBJ2-7; TRBD1 aligns across 10 bases. V was pared by 3 bases and J by 4 bases, with 7 bases of the junction left unmatched. The germline V gene encodes CDR1 SGHTS and CDR2 YDEGEE. The CDR3 is made up of 15 amino acids.

The chain couples TRBV4-3 to TRBJ1-4; 7 nucleotides line up with TRBD1. Germline V gives CDR1 LGHNA, CDR2 YSLEER. The CDR3 covers 15 residues. V shed 0 bases, J shed 4 bases, and the junction held 2 bases outside the gene matches. The CDR3 nucleotides are TGCGCCAGCAGCCAAGATGGGGACAGTAATGAAAAACTGTTTTTT. Its translation is CASSQDGDSNEKLFF.

The genes are TRBV28 and TRBJ2-1, with D maybe TRBD1 (6 bases). This CDR3 spans 17 amino acids. Germline loops: CDR1 MDHEN, CDR2 SYDVKM. V was clipped by 5 bases and J by 4 bases, with 21 bases between them. CDR3 nucleotide sequence: TGTGCCAGCAGTCTCAATCAGGGGCCCGGAATTTACAATGAGCAGTTCTTC. It yields the protein CASSLNQGPGIYNEQFF.

A remark on this clone: This specimen includes other DNA sequences encoding the same CDR3. The CDR3 bases are TGTGCCAGCAGCTCAGGACAGGGGCCGTCCTACGAGCAGTACTTC. Protein sequence: CASSSGQGPSYEQYF. The chain employs TRBV7-9 and TRBJ2-7, with 9 bases fitting TRBD1. In germline, CDR1 is SEHNR, CDR2 FQNEAQ (reference sequence). The V segment lost 4 bases and the J segment 1 base; nucleotides outside the gene matches: 5. The CDR3 is made up of 15 amino acids.

The chain is built from TRBV5-6 and TRBJ2-7; D unresolved. Germline CDR1 SGHDT, CDR2 YYEEEE. Trimming took off 7 bases at V and 0 bases at J, with 11 bases between the two ends. CDR3 length: 13 amino acids. CDR3 nucleotide sequence: TGTGCCAGCCTTGCGGAGCCCTCCTACGAGCAGTACTTC. As protein: CASLAEPSYEQYF.

This rearrangement joins TRBV5-4 to TRBJ1-1; D not resolved. V gave up 0 bases and J gave up 5 bases, with 8 bases separating them. The CDR3 spans 13 residues. CDR1 and CDR2 from the germline V gene are SGHNT and YYREEE (reference sequence). The CDR3 coding sequence is TGTGCCAGCAGCTTGGTGGGCAGAACTGAAGCTTTCTTT. Its translation is CASSLVGRTEAFF.

The chain has TRBV4-2 and TRBJ1-1, with 8 bases aligning to TRBD1. This CDR3 has 15 amino acids. J was trimmed by 2 bases and V by 7 bases; bases with no gene match: 9. CDR1 is LGHNA, CDR2 YNFKEQ, per germline. The CDR3 reads CASTRGTGQNTEAFF. CDR3 nucleotides: TGTGCCAGCACCCGGGGGACAGGCCAAAACACTGAAGCTTTCTTT.

V is TRBV7-9 and J is TRBJ2-7, with D possibly being TRBD1 (6 bases). Germline V gene data show CDR1 as SEHNR and CDR2 as FQNEAQ (reference sequence). The CDR3 length is 16 residues. Trimming took off 5 bases at V and 3 bases at J, with 20 bases between the two ends. The CDR3 nucleotides are TGTGCCAGCAGCCCTATTTTACAGGGACCCCACTACGAGCAGTACTTC. This codes for CASSPILQGPHYEQYF.

This clone was seen a single time. CDR3 in amino acids: CASSPRVGQETQYF. CDR3 coding DNA: TGTGCCAGCAGCCCCCGGGTGGGCCAAGAGACCCAGTACTTC. The V gene is TRBV6-5, the J gene TRBJ2-5; D not certain. CDR1 is MNHEY, CDR2 SVGAGI, per germline. The CDR3 covers 14 residues. Trimming left V 6 bases short and J 1 base short, with 12 bases between.

The V and J genes are TRBV4-3 and TRBJ2-2, with 10 bases matching TRBD1. This CDR3 is 15 amino acids long. Trimming took 5 bases from V and 6 from J; bases not matched to a gene: 6. Germline V gene lookup returns CDR1 LGHNA and CDR2 YSLEER. CDR3 DNA: TGCGCCAGCAGCGGCCGGGACAGGGGTCCCGGGGAGCTGTTTTTT. Its translation: CASSGRDRGPGELFF.

V usage is TRBV10-1 and J usage is TRBJ1-5; D perhaps matches TRBD1 (5 bases). The CDR3 spans 15 residues. Trimming took 2 bases from V and 4 from J, leaving 12 bases between them. CDR1 and CDR2 from the germline V gene are WNHNN and SYGVQD (reference sequence). The CDR3 nucleotides read TGCGCCAGCAGTGAGGGAGTTGGGGGTAATCAGCCCCAGCATTTT. Amino acid sequence: CASSEGVGGNQPQHF.

For this clone: Additional DNA sequences in this sample encode the identical CDR3. The CDR3 spells CSARGTYEQYF. The CDR3 nucleotides are TGCAGCGCTCGGGGGACCTACGAGCAGTACTTC. The chain recombines TRBV29-1 with TRBJ2-7; D may be TRBD2 (6 bases). This CDR3 region has 11 residues. V dropped 7 bases and J dropped 2 bases, with 9 bases sitting between them. CDR1 is SQVTM and CDR2 is ANQGSEA in the germline V gene.

The rearrangement uses TRBV4-1 and TRBJ2-1; 9 bases map to TRBD2. The CDR3 spans 21 residues. Germline CDR1 MGHRA, CDR2 YSYEKL. Trimming at V came to 3 bases and at J to 2 bases, leaving 20 bases not matched to a gene. The CDR3 loop reads CASSQEPAETSGSIPYNEQFF. The CDR3 coding sequence is TGCGCCAGCAGCCAGGAGCCGGCGGAAACTAGCGGGTCTATTCCCTACAATGAGCAGTTCTTC.